The present TCR beta chain was sequenced within a study of OX40 agonist ivuxolimab in advanced cancers. Germline assignment: CDR1 SGHNT and CDR2 YYREEE (reference sequence). The CDR3 consists of 14 residues. Trimming removed 1 base at V and 0 bases at J, with 5 bases between. TCRdb's table, derived via immunoSEQ multiplex PCR, lists solely in-frame clones and lacks some. The table includes just over 80,000 clones, roughly 91% detected once. Sequencing was performed on CD4+ or CD8+ T cells sorted from blood, taken in a trial of the OX40 agonist ivuxolimab. The chain recombines TRBV5-4 with TRBJ1-5, with unresolved D. This sequence originates from an adult with an advanced solid tumor such as melanoma, head and neck, liver or kidney cancer. The CDR3 nucleotides read TGTGCCAGCAGCTTGAGGAATAGCAATCAGCCCCAGCATTTT. It encodes CASSLRNSNQPQHF.